This T cell receptor beta chain comes out of a study of metastatic and nonmetastatic thyroid tumors. Turning to the study itself: Thyroid patients, malignant and benign, had repertoires compared across blood and tumor or nodule tissue.

A note on this clone: No antigen is known for it.

In the source study's methods: Between-group CDR3 differences, defined by clinicopathological status, yielded a distant-metastasis classifier for papillary thyroid cancer. TCRdb recomputed clones from the PCR reads via MiXCR. The V and J calls were not made by the authors but by TCRdb's processing. This sample has roughly 18,000 clones, with 30% to 40% found just once. Prior to thyroid surgery, none of the patients had received any treatment. Trimming left V 6 bases short and J 3 bases short, with 13 bases between. This CDR3 has 14 amino acids. The germline V gene has CDR1 SNHLY and CDR2 FYNNEI. Study-level findings and limits: Benign nodules reportedly had significantly lower TCR beta diversity than malignant thyroid tumors in blood and tumor.

The V and J genes are TRBV2 and TRBJ2-3, with D possibly being TRBD2 (6 bases). The TCR was taken from a male donor with papillary thyroid cancer or a benign thyroid nodule (not recorded which). Some clones in this sample may be carry-over from other donors' samples. The specimen sequenced was tumor tissue. CDR3 protein: CASRTVGGTDTQYF. CDR3 DNA: TGTGCCAGCAGGACTGTGGGAGGAACAGATACGCAGTATTTT.